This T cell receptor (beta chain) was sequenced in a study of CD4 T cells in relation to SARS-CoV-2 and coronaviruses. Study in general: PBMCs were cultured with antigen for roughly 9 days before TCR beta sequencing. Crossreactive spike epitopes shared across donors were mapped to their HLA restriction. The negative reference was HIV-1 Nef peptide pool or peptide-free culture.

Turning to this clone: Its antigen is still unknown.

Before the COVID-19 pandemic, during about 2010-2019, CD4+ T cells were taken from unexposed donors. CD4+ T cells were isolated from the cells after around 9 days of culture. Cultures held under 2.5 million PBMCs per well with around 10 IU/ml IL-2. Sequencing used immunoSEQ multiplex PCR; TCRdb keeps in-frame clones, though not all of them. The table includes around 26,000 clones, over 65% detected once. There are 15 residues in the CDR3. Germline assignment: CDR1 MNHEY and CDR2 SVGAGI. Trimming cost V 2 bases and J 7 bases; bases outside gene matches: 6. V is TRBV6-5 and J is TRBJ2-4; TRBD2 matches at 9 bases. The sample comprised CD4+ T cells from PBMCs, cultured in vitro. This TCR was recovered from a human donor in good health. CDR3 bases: TGTGCCAGCAGTTACCTTAGCGGGAGAGGCAACATTCAGTACTTC. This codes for CASSYLSGRGNIQYF.